This is a list of T cell receptor beta chains from one sample in a study of T cell clonotyping in hematopoietic cell transplantation. Data came from immunoSEQ multiplex PCR; TCRdb stores just in-frame clones and leaves some out. The table lists roughly 8,400 clones, roughly 66% of them singletons. The sample consisted of peripheral blood mononuclear cells, taken 100 days after allogeneic stem cell transplant. These receptors were collected from a male patient aged 55 to 70 who had an allogeneic stem cell transplant from an unrelated donor, so the T cells may come from the graft donor. Some clones in this sample may be carry-over from other donors' samples. CDR3s include the opening cysteine and the closing phenylalanine or tryptophan. Some rows have no size entry. The others give once, few or many, or a class for an expanded clone.

14 | TRBJ2-5 | . | TRBV5-6 | CASRFRRVHETQYF
15 | TRBJ2-7 | once | TRBV14 | CASSQSLAGEREQYF
15 | TRBJ1-3 | . | TRBV30 | CAWSPLDISGNTIYF
9 | TRBJ1-1 | . | TRBV20-1 | CSGRGGAFF
14 | TRBJ2-2 | . | TRBV19 | CASRDPGDTGELFF
15 | TRBJ1-3 | . | TRBV5-1 | CASSLVGQDGNTIYF
15 | TRBJ1-4 | few | TRBV6-5 | CASSRGGDRSEKLFF
16 | TRBJ2-2 | . | TRBV5-1 | CASSLDPGGATGELFF
13 | TRBJ2-7 | . | TRBV7-8 | CASSPIRGYEQYF
15 | TRBJ1-1 | . | TRBV14 | CASTRSNRMDTEAFF
15 | TRBJ2-2 | . | TRBV30 | CAWSQGLAGAGELFF
13 | TRBJ1-2 | . | TRBV5-1 | CASSLDQNYGYTF
13 | TRBJ1-1 | few | TRBV11-3 | CASSSDPNTEAFF
13 | TRBJ2-5 | . | TRBV19 | CASGTGDRETQYF
13 | TRBJ2-3 | . | TRBV6-5 | CASSLGNTDTQYF
11 | TRBJ2-7 | few | TRBV6-5 | CASSWGRVQYF